The 30 T cell receptor beta chains below all came from one sample that was sequenced in a study of T-cell reconstitution after alpha-beta-depleted transplantation in children. Unique molecular identifiers were incorporated during preparation of the TCRbeta library. MiXCR, applied by TCRdb to the PCR reads, yields one record per CDR3 protein. The sample consists of some 640,000 distinct CDR3 sequences, around 16% of them appearing once. Material: PBMCs from the stem cell graft donor, obtained from the stem cell graft. These TCRs come from a human donor who donated a stem cell graft to a child with acute myeloid leukemia.

The V call is TRBV5-1, the J call TRBJ2-1; tentative D call: TRBD2 (6 bases). With 3 bases removed from V and 3 bases from J, the gap between germline ends came to 16 bases. The CDR3 has 16 amino acids. Germline V gene data show CDR1 as SGHRS and CDR2 as YFSETQ. CDR3 region: CASSWRASNLYNEQFF. For the CDR3, the DNA is TGCGCCAGCAGCTGGAGGGCCAGCAACCTCTACAATGAGCAGTTCTTC.

There are many counts of this clonotype. The rearrangement uses TRBV20-1 and TRBJ2-1; no firm D call. There are 14 residues in the CDR3. Per the germline V gene, CDR1 is DFQATT and CDR2 is SNEGSKA (reference sequence). Trimming shortened V by 5 bases and J by 0 bases, and 11 bases separated the two germline ends. CDR3 DNA sequence: TGCAGTGCTGCGACCTATAGCTCCTACAATGAGCAGTTCTTC. Its translation is CSAATYSSYNEQFF.

This clonotype was observed a handful of times. Relative to the germline gene, one junction end is altered; a read error may explain this. The genes are TRBV7-9 and TRBJ2-1; 7 nucleotides match TRBD2. This CDR3 is built from 12 residues. Germline V lookup: CDR1 SEHNR, CDR2 FQNEAQ (reference sequence). The DNA for the CDR3 is TGTGCCAGCAGCTTAGGCGAGACTAGCTGGATCTTC. Encoded protein: CASSLGETSWIF.

This clonotype came up many times. The gene calls are TRBV20-1 and TRBJ1-5; 7 bases line up with TRBD1. Germline CDR1 DFQATT, CDR2 SNEGSKA (reference sequence). This CDR3 has 12 residues. V shed 5 bases, J shed 2 bases, and the junction held 0 bases outside the gene matches. The CDR3 sequence is CSAGQGNQPQHF. CDR3 nucleotide sequence: TGCAGTGCTGGACAGGGCAATCAGCCCCAGCATTTT.

This clonotype was seen a few times. This sequence joins TRBV29-1 and TRBJ1-2; D gene ambiguous. V lost 7 bases to trimming and J lost 0 bases, with 24 bases between them. CDR3 length: 17 residues. CDR1 and CDR2 from the germline V gene are SQVTM and ANQGSEA. The DNA for the CDR3 is TGCAGCGCCGCCGAGTCGGCAGCCGAGATAGCTAACTATGGCTACACCTTC. Amino acids: CSAAESAAEIANYGYTF.

This clonotype has more than one count but fewer than ten. J is TRBJ2-1 and V is TRBV7-9; TRBD1 matches at 10 bases. The length of the CDR3 is 16 residues. V gave up 8 bases and J gave up 2 bases; unmatched junction bases: 9. Germline lookup yields CDR1 SEHNR and CDR2 FQNEAQ (reference sequence). The CDR3: CASELGGTGAYNEQFF. CDR3 DNA: TGTGCCAGCGAGCTCGGGGGGACAGGGGCCTACAATGAGCAGTTCTTC.

The sample holds many counts of this clonotype. V is TRBV6-1 and J is TRBJ2-3; possibly TRBD1 for D (6 bases). Trimming cost V 3 bases and J 0 bases, with 19 bases left between them. The CDR3 runs to 18 residues. The germline CDR1 and CDR2 sequences are MNHNS and SASEGT. The CDR3 reads CASSEPSRAGVSTDTQYF. The DNA for the CDR3 is TGTGCCAGCAGTGAGCCGAGCAGAGCAGGGGTCAGCACAGATACGCAGTATTTT.

This clonotype has ten or more counts. The rearrangement uses TRBV20-1 and TRBJ2-7; 7 nucleotides agree with TRBD1. The CDR3 extends over 15 amino acids. Germline V lookup: CDR1 DFQATT, CDR2 SNEGSKA (reference sequence). V shed 0 bases and J 0 bases; nucleotides not matched to a gene: 5. CDR3 sequence reads: CSAREGTVHSYEQYF. The CDR3 nucleotides are TGCAGTGCTAGAGAGGGGACAGTCCACTCCTACGAGCAGTACTTC.

DNA of the CDR3: TGCAGTGCTAGTGCCCCGGGACTAGCCCAAGAGACCCAGTACTTC. Its translation is CSASAPGLAQETQYF. The chain combines TRBV20-1 with TRBJ2-5; the match to TRBD2 covers 9 bases. Trimming cost V 3 bases and J 1 base; bases outside gene matches: 6. CDR1 is DFQATT and CDR2 is SNEGSKA in the germline V gene (reference sequence). CDR3 length equals 15 residues.

This clonotype was seen many times. The CDR3 sequence: CSARVGGRGTEAFF. The CDR3 DNA reads as TGCAGTGCTAGAGTGGGGGGCAGGGGCACTGAAGCTTTCTTT. This rearrangement joins TRBV20-1 to TRBJ1-1, with a possible D match to TRBD1 (6 bases). With 1 base removed from V and 4 bases from J, the gap between germline ends came to 13 bases. CDR1 and CDR2 (germline): DFQATT, SNEGSKA (reference sequence). The CDR3 consists of 14 residues.

The gene calls are TRBV24-1 and TRBJ2-2; D is possibly TRBD2 (5 bases). Germline CDR1 is KGHDR and CDR2 is SFDVKD. The CDR3 covers 15 residues. The germline V and J ends were trimmed by 3 bases and 4 bases, with 11 bases remaining between them. CDR3 coding DNA: TGTGCCACCAGTGATACGGCGGGCCTCACCGGGGAGCTGTTTTTT. This codes for CATSDTAGLTGELFF.

The CDR3 DNA sequence: TGTGCCAGCAGGCCGGGACAGATTAGCAATCAGCCCCAGCATTTT. It specifies CASRPGQISNQPQHF. The chain combines TRBV28 with TRBJ1-5; TRBD1 matches 7 bases. V lost 6 bases and J lost 0; bases outside the gene matches: 5. CDR3 length: 15 amino acids. CDR1 MDHEN and CDR2 SYDVKM come from the germline V gene.

The chain joins TRBV7-2 to TRBJ2-5; TRBD2 is a possible D gene (7 bases). V lost 5 bases, J lost 7 bases, and 14 bases lay in between. The germline gives CDR1 SGHTA, CDR2 FQGNSA. The length of the CDR3 is 13 residues. CDR3 sequence: CASSAGGGGTQYF. DNA of the CDR3: TGTGCCAGCAGCGCCGGCGGGGGCGGGACCCAGTACTTC. Combining the CDR3 with reference TRBV7-2 and TRBJ2-5 gives the whole variable domain GAGVSQSPSNKVTEKGKDVELRCDPISGHTALYWYRQSLGQGLEFLIYFQGNSAPDKSGLPSDRFSAERTGGSVSTLTIQRTQQEDSAVYLCASSAGGGGTQYFGPGTRLLVL.

The chain combines TRBV7-9 with TRBJ2-7; a weak D match, TRBD1 (6 bases). CDR1 SEHNR and CDR2 FQNEAQ come from the germline V gene (reference sequence). Between the trimmed V and J ends, which lost 4 bases and 0 bases, there was a span of 10 bases. This CDR3 spans 14 amino acids. CDR3 sequence (DNA): TGTGCCAGCAGCTCAGGACAGAACTCCTACGAGCAGTACTTC. Residues: CASSSGQNSYEQYF.

This clonotype turned up a few times. The chain recombines TRBV7-2 with TRBJ2-1, with D possibly being TRBD2 (5 bases). Trimming took off 4 bases at V and 4 bases at J, with 14 bases between the two ends. The CDR3 is 15 residues long. Germline loops: CDR1 SGHTA, CDR2 FQGNSA. This chain's CDR3 is CASSSGSGFYNEQFF. CDR3 DNA: TGTGCCAGCAGCTCGGGGTCGGGGTTTTACAATGAGCAGTTCTTC.

The gene calls are TRBV20-1 and TRBJ2-1, with D possibly being TRBD2 (6 bases). The CDR3 has 15 amino acids. Trimming removed 3 bases at V and 2 bases at J, with 14 bases between. From germline, CDR1 is DFQATT and CDR2 SNEGSKA (reference sequence). The CDR3 nucleotides are TGCAGTGCTAGCGACGGGGGTCGAGCCTACAATGAGCAGTTCTTC. It encodes CSASDGGRAYNEQFF.

This clonotype was picked up a small number of times. The V and J genes are TRBV7-9 and TRBJ1-2; D ambiguous. This CDR3 region has 11 residues. V lost 6 bases, J lost 5 bases, and 7 bases lay in between. The germline gives CDR1 SEHNR, CDR2 FQNEAQ (reference sequence). CDR3 bases: TGTGCCAGCAGTGGGTTGTATGGCTACACCTTC. Translated, it gives CASSGLYGYTF.

There are many counts of this clonotype. V gene TRBV5-6 combines with J gene TRBJ1-5; tentatively, D is TRBD1 (5 bases). The V end was cut by 2 bases, the J end by 2 bases, with 14 bases between. The CDR3 length is 16 residues. CDR1 and CDR2 (germline): SGHDT, YYEEEE. CDR3 in amino acids: CASSFGGRGGNQPQHF. For the CDR3, the DNA is TGTGCCAGCAGCTTTGGAGGGCGAGGGGGCAATCAGCCCCAGCATTTT.

In this sample, this clonotype turned up many times. The J gene is TRBJ2-3, the V gene TRBV6-5; D may be TRBD2 (6 bases). V was shortened by 6 bases and J by 4 bases, with 14 bases between the two germline ends. This CDR3 contains 14 residues. CDR1 is MNHEY, CDR2 SVGAGI, per germline. CDR3 protein: CASSTSRGADTQYF. The CDR3 nucleotides read TGTGCCAGCAGCACCAGCCGCGGGGCAGATACGCAGTATTTT.

Turning to this clonotype: Since a much larger clone is just one base distant, this may be a read error. The chain uses TRBV12-3 or TRBV12-4 and TRBJ2-7; tentative D call: TRBD2 (5 bases). The CDR3 is made up of 13 amino acids. Here the CDR3 reads CASSRGEVYGQYF. The DNA for the CDR3 is TGTGCCAGCAGCCGGGGTGAGGTCTACGGGCAGTACTTC.

The gene calls are TRBV24-1 and TRBJ1-2; D may be TRBD1 (6 bases). The germline V and J ends were trimmed by 7 bases and 2 bases, with 10 bases remaining between them. Per germline, CDR1 KGHDR and CDR2 SFDVKD. The CDR3 has 13 residues. The CDR3 spells CATSEGVNYGYTF. The DNA of the CDR3 is TGTGCCACCAGCGAGGGGGTGAACTATGGCTACACCTTC.

This clonotype has a count of ten or more. V and J are TRBV12-3 or TRBV12-4 and TRBJ2-4; D is ambiguous. Trimming pared 6 bases from V and 0 bases from J, leaving 9 bases between. This CDR3 contains 14 residues. CDR3: CASSYDTAKNIQYF. CDR3 DNA sequence: TGTGCCAGCAGCTATGACACAGCCAAAAACATTCAGTACTTC.

There are many counts of this clonotype. V is TRBV7-2 and J is TRBJ2-3; a possible D gene is TRBD1 (6 bases). The V gene's germline CDR1 is SGHTA and CDR2 FQGNSA. Trimming took off 4 bases at V and 2 bases at J, with 13 bases between the two ends. The CDR3 extends over 15 amino acids. In DNA, the CDR3 is TGTGCCAGCAGCTCCCGACAGGTGCCCACAGATACGCAGTATTTT. Its translation is CASSSRQVPTDTQYF.

This sequence joins TRBV20-1 and TRBJ2-5; D may be TRBD2 (5 bases). V was clipped by 0 bases and J by 0 bases, with 14 bases between them. The CDR3 runs 16 residues. Per germline, CDR1 DFQATT and CDR2 SNEGSKA (reference sequence). The CDR3 DNA follows: TGCAGTGCTAGAGAATTGGTACTGCGGGACCAAGAGACCCAGTACTTC. Its protein is CSARELVLRDQETQYF.

This clonotype was observed at least ten times. The chain links TRBV7-2 to TRBJ1-2; D might be TRBD1 (5 bases). CDR3 length equals 15 residues. Germline V gives CDR1 SGHTA, CDR2 FQGNSA. V lost 3 bases to trimming and J lost 0 bases, with 11 bases between them. CDR3 sequence: CASSFKTEANYGYTF. As DNA, the CDR3 is TGTGCCAGCAGCTTCAAGACAGAGGCTAACTATGGCTACACCTTC.

Notes on this clonotype: The junction and the germline gene differ at one end; a read error may be behind it. The chain combines TRBV6-1 with TRBJ1-3; D is uncertain. Germline V CDR1 and CDR2: MNHNS, SASEGT. The CDR3 is made up of 14 amino acids. The CDR3 loop reads CASREATSGNTIYF. CDR3 DNA: TGTGCCAGCAGGGAAGCAACCTCTGGAAACACCATATATTTT.

This clonotype showed up just a few times. This chain uses TRBV5-6 with TRBJ2-3, with D hard to call. Trimming took off 0 bases at V and 2 bases at J, with 13 bases between the two ends. Germline V lookup: CDR1 SGHDT, CDR2 YYEEEE. CDR3 size: 16 residues. This CDR3 reads CASSLGHGHSTDTQYF. DNA of the CDR3: TGTGCCAGCAGCTTGGGGCACGGGCATTCCACAGATACGCAGTATTTT.

The J gene is TRBJ1-6, the V gene TRBV7-2; a possible D gene is TRBD1 (6 bases). This CDR3 spans 13 amino acids. Trimming pared 6 bases from V and 5 bases from J, leaving 8 bases between. Germline CDR1 reads SGHTA; CDR2 reads FQGNSA. The CDR3 protein is CASRTGNNSPLHF. The CDR3 bases are TGTGCCAGCAGGACAGGAAATAATTCACCCCTCCACTTT.

This clonotype has at least ten counts. The V call is TRBV20-1, the J call TRBJ1-5, with TRBD1 as a possible D gene (6 bases). Per the germline V gene, CDR1 is DFQATT and CDR2 is SNEGSKA (reference sequence). There are 16 residues in the CDR3. The V end lost 0 bases, the J end lost 6 bases, and 18 bases lay between the germline ends. CDR3 residues: CSARDPRDTGPQPQHF. CDR3 DNA sequence: TGCAGTGCTAGAGACCCCCGGGACACCGGGCCTCAGCCCCAGCATTTT.

This clonotype was counted many times. This chain connects TRBV9 to TRBJ2-5, with 8 bases matching TRBD2. CDR3 length equals 13 residues. CDR1 is SGDLS, CDR2 YYNGEE, per germline. V gave up 2 bases and J gave up 5 bases; unmatched junction bases: 2. The CDR3, as DNA: TGTGCCAGCAGCGTGGCTAGCGGGGAGACCCAGTACTTC. Amino acids: CASSVASGETQYF.